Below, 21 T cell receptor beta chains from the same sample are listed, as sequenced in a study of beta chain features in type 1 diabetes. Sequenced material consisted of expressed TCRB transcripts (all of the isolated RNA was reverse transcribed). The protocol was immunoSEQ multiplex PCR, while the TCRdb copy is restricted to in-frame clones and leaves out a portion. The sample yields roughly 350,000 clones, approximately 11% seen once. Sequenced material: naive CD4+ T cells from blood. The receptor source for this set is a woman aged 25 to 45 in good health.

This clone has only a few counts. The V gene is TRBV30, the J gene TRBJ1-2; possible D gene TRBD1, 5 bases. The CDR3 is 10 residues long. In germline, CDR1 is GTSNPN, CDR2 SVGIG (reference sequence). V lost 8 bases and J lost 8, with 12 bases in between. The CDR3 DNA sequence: TGTGCCGGGGGACTGGGAGGCTACACCTTC. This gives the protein CAGGLGGYTF.

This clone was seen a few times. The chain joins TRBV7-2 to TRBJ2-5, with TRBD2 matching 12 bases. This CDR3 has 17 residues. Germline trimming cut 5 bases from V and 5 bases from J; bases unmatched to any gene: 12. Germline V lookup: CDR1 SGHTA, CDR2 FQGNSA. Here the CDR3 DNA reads TGTGCCAGCAGCCTAATAGGGACTAGCGGGTGGGGTGAGACCCAGTACTTC. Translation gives CASSLIGTSGWGETQYF. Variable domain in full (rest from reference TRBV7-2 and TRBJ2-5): GAGVSQSPSNKVTEKGKDVELRCDPISGHTALYWYRQSLGQGLEFLIYFQGNSAPDKSGLPSDRFSAERTGGSVSTLTIQRTQQEDSAVYLCASSLIGTSGWGETQYFGPGTRLLVL.

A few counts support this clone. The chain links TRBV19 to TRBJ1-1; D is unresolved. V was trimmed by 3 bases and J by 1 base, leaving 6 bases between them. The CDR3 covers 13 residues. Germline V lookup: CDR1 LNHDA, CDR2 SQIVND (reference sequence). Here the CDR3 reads CASSIPKNTEAFF. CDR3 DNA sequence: TGTGCCAGTAGTATCCCCAAGAACACTGAAGCTTTCTTT.

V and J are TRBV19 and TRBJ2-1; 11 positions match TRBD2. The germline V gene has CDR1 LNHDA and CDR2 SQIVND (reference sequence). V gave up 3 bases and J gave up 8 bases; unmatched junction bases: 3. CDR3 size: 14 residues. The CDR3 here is CASSITSGSDEQFF. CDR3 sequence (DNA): TGTGCCAGTAGTATCACTAGCGGGAGCGATGAGCAGTTCTTC.

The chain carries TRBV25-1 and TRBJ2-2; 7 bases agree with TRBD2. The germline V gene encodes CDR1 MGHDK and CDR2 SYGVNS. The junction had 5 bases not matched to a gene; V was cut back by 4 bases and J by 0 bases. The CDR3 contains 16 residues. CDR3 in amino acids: CASSVAGTTNTGELFF. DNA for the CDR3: TGTGCCAGCAGTGTAGCCGGGACTACGAACACCGGGGAGCTGTTTTTT.

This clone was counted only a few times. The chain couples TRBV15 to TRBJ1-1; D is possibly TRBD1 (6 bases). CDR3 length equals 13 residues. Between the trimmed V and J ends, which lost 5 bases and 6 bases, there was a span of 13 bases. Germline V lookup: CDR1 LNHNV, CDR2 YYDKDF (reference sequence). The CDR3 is CATSWDINAEAFF. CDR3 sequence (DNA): TGTGCCACCAGCTGGGACATTAACGCTGAAGCTTTCTTT.

The CDR3 DNA is TGTGCCAGCAGCTTAACCGGGACAGGGAAAGATACGCAGTATTTT. Its translation: CASSLTGTGKDTQYF. The gene calls are TRBV7-3 and TRBJ2-3; 9 bases map to TRBD1. Germline-derived CDR1 and CDR2 are SGHTA and FQGTGA. The CDR3 is 15 amino acids. V shed 0 bases, J shed 5 bases, and the junction held 3 bases outside the gene matches.

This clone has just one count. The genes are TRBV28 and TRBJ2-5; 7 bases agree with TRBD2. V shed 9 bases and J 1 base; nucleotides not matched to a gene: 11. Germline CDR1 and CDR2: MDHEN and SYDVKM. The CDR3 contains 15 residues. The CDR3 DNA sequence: TGTGCCAGGAGTCGAGGCGGGGGTCCCCAAGAGACCCAGTACTTC. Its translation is CARSRGGGPQETQYF.

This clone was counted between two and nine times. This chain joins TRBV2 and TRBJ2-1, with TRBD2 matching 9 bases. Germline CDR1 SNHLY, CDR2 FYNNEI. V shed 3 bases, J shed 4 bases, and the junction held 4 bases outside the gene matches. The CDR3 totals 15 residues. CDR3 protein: CASSELAGAYNEQFF. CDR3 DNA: TGTGCCAGCAGTGAGTTAGCGGGAGCTTACAATGAGCAGTTCTTC.

The CDR3 DNA reads as TGTGCCAGCAGCTCGACAGAAGAGACCCAGTACTTC. This sequence encodes CASSSTEETQYF. The V call is TRBV6-5, the J call TRBJ2-5, with D possibly being TRBD1 (5 bases). The length of the CDR3 is 12 residues. Per germline, CDR1 MNHEY and CDR2 SVGAGI. Between the trimmed V and J ends, which lost 6 bases and 3 bases, there was a span of 8 bases.

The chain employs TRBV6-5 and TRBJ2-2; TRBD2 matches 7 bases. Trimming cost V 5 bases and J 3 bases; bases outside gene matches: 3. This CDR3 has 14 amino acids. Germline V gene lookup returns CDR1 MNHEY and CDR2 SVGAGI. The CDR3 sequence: CASSGRADTGELFF. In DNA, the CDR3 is TGTGCCAGCAGTGGGAGGGCCGACACCGGGGAGCTGTTTTTT.

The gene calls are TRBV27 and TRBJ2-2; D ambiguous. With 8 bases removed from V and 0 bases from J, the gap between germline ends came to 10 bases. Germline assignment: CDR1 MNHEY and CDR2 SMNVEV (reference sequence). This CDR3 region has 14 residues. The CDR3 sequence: CASPGFSNTGELFF. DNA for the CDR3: TGTGCCAGCCCCGGTTTTTCGAACACCGGGGAGCTGTTTTTT.

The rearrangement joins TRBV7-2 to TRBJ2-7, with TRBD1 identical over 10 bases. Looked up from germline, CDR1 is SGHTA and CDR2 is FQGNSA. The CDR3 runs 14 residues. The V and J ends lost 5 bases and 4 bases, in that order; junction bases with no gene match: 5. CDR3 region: CASSKPGQGYEQYF. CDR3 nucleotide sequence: TGTGCCAGCAGCAAACCGGGACAGGGGTACGAGCAGTACTTC.

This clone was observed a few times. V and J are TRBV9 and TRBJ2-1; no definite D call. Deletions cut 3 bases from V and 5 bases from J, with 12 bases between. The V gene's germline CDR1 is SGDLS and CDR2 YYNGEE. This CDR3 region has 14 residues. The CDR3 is CASSERLVNNEQFF. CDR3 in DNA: TGTGCCAGCAGCGAGAGGCTAGTGAACAATGAGCAGTTCTTC. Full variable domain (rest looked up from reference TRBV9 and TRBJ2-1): DSGVTQTPKHLITATGQRVTLRCSPRSGDLSVYWYQQSLDQGLQFLIQYYNGEERAKGNILERFSAQQFPDLHSELNLSSLELGDSALYFCASSERLVNNEQFFGPGTRLTVL.

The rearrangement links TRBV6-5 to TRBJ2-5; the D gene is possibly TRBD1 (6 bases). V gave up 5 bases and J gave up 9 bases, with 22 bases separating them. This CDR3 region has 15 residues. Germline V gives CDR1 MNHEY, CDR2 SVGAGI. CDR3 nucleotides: TGTGCCAGCAGTAAAACGTTTACAGGGACCTCGGCCCAGTACTTC. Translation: CASSKTFTGTSAQYF.

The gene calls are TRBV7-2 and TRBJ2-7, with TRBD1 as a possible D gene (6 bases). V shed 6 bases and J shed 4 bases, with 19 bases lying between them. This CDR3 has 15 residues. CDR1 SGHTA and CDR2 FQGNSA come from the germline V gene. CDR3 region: CASSRPGAGEYEQYF. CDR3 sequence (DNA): TGTGCCAGCAGTCGTCCCGGGGCAGGGGAGTACGAGCAGTACTTC.

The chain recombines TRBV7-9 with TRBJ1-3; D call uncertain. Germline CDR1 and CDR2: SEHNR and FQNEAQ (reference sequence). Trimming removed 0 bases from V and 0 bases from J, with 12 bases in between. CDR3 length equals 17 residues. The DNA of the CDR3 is TGTGCCAGCAGCTTAGCTAGCGGGCCATCCTCTGGAAACACCATATATTTT. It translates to CASSLASGPSSGNTIYF.

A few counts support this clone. The CDR3 is CASSNTGLDRGYEQYF. In DNA, the CDR3 is TGTGCCAGCAGCAATACCGGTTTAGACAGGGGCTACGAGCAGTACTTC. The chain uses TRBV4-2 and TRBJ2-7; TRBD1 matches 8 bases. The germline gives CDR1 LGHNA, CDR2 YNFKEQ. With 5 bases clipped from V and 3 bases from J, the junction kept 12 bases outside the gene matches. The CDR3 runs 16 residues.

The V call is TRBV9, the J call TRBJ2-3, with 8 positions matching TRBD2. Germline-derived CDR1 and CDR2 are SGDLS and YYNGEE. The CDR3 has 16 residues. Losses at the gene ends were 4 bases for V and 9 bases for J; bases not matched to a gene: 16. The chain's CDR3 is CASSMRLAGMGDTQYF. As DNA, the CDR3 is TGTGCCAGCAGCATGCGGCTAGCGGGTATGGGGGACACGCAGTATTTT.

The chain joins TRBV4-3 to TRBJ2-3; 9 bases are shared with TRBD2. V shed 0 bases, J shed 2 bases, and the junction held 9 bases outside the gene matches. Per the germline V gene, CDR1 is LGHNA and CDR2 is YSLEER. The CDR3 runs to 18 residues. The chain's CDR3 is CASSQEFSRLADTDTQYF. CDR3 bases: TGCGCCAGCAGCCAAGAGTTTAGTCGACTAGCGGACACAGATACGCAGTATTTT.

The CDR3, as DNA: TGTGCCAGCGAACAGCGGGAGGGGGGAGAGACCCAGTACTTC. Amino acids: CASEQREGGETQYF. The V gene is TRBV5-4, the J gene TRBJ2-5; TRBD2 aligns across 10 bases. Losses at the gene ends were 7 bases for V and 4 bases for J; bases not matched to a gene: 7. Germline-derived CDR1 and CDR2 are SGHNT and YYREEE (reference sequence). The CDR3 has 14 residues.